Included here is one TCR beta chain sequence, with context. Its antigen is unknown. The data belong to a study of Ad26.COV2.S vaccination and SARS-CoV-2 variants. At the level of the study: Recipients of Ad26.COV2.S got it intramuscularly, once or twice 56 days apart.

The treatment was: about 20 received Ad26.COV2.S at low or high dose, single or two shots; several received placebo; per-sample allocation not given. Specimen acquisition occurred on day 63 following the initial vaccine or placebo injection. The CDR3 consists of 17 residues. Looked up from germline, CDR1 is LGHNA and CDR2 is YSLEER. The ends lost 3 bases at V and 4 bases at J; junction bases unmatched: 12. TCRdb keeps only in-frame clones here, not all; method: immunoSEQ multiplex PCR. In the table there are 300,000 to 350,000 clones, roughly 90% of which are singletons. Study-wide results and limits: Placebo recipients trailed vaccine recipients in spike-specific TCR breadth.

V is TRBV4-3 and J is TRBJ2-3, with 8 bases that match TRBD1. Sequencing was performed on peripheral blood, taken in a trial of Ad26.COV2.S vaccine versus placebo. This receptor was obtained from a person between 18 and 59 years old who received the Ad26.COV2.S COVID-19 vaccine or a placebo. In DNA form, the CDR3 reads TGCGCCAGCAGCCATGACCCCCCAGGGGGCGTATCAGATACGCAGTATTTT. Translated, it gives CASSHDPPGGVSDTQYF.